This is a list of T cell receptor beta chains from one sample in a study of blood T cell repertoires in COVID-19. Here immunoSEQ multiplex PCR was the method, and the copy in TCRdb shows in-frame clones only, minus some. The table has about 260,000 clones, 83% seen once. The source material was peripheral blood. These receptors were obtained from a woman aged 50 to 65 who had recovered from COVID-19. Both conserved end residues are part of each CDR3. Fields, in order: D gene, J gene, V gene, clone size, CDR3 protein, CDR3 DNA. D genes are given only for firm matches. Size tells how often a clone was seen (once, few, many) or the class of an expanded clone, and some rows leave it out.

- | TRBJ2-1 | TRBV24-1 | once | CATSDPGGRGVDEQFF | TGTGCCACCAGTGACCCTGGGGGGAGGGGGGTTGATGAGCAGTTCTTC
- | TRBJ2-5 | TRBV19 | few | CASSIGSSKETQYF | TGTGCCAGTAGTATAGGGTCATCTAAAGAGACCCAGTACTTC
- | TRBJ2-1 | TRBV4-2 | - | CASSQELALAYNEQFF | TGTGCCAGCAGCCAAGAGCTAGCGCTGGCCTACAATGAGCAGTTCTTC
- | TRBJ2-7 | TRBV27 | few | CASSLSRASSSEQYF | TGTGCCAGCAGTTTATCGAGGGCGTCCTCCTCCGAGCAGTACTTC
- | TRBJ2-1 | TRBV19 | - | CASQDRSYNEQFF | TGTGCCAGCCAAGACAGGAGCTACAATGAGCAGTTCTTC
- | TRBJ2-1 | TRBV1 | - | CTSSLYLAGIHNEQFF | TGCACCAGCAGCCTCTACCTAGCGGGAATCCACAATGAGCAGTTCTTC
- | TRBJ2-7 | TRBV7-8 | - | CASSRHQNYEQYF | TGTGCCAGCAGCCGACACCAGAACTACGAGCAGTACTTC
TRBD1 | TRBJ2-1 | TRBV4-3 | few | CASSPFSTGGGPQFF | TGCGCCAGCAGCCCCTTCTCGACAGGGGGCGGGCCACAGTTCTTC
- | TRBJ2-2 | TRBV9 | - | CASSFGPGAGELFF | TGTGCCAGCAGCTTCGGTCCCGGAGCCGGGGAGCTGTTTTTT
- | TRBJ2-7 | TRBV28 | - | CASKGVSSYEQYF | TGTGCCAGCAAGGGGGTGAGCTCCTACGAGCAGTACTTC
- | TRBJ2-1 | TRBV7-3 | - | CASSLQEGLYNEQFF | TGTGCCAGCAGCTTACAGGAGGGCCTTTACAATGAGCAGTTCTTC
TRBD2 | TRBJ2-5 | TRBV27 | - | CASSLTSGFQETQYF | TGTGCCAGCAGCCTGACTAGCGGGTTCCAAGAGACCCAGTACTTC
- | TRBJ1-1 | TRBV28 | - | CASSLSGQTTITFEAFF | TGTGCCAGCAGTTTATCTGGCCAAACCACAATCACCTTCGAAGCTTTCTTT
TRBD1 | TRBJ2-7 | TRBV2 | - | CASTSGTGDYEQYF | TGTGCCAGCACCTCCGGGACAGGGGACTACGAGCAGTACTTC